These 17 T cell receptor beta chains were all obtained from the same sample, sequenced in a study of response to subunit inactivated influenza vaccine. TCRdb redid the calling of the RT-PCR reads with MiXCR, one entry per CDR3 protein. Among 200,000 to 300,000 distinct CDR3 sequences, 10% to 15% were seen once, and the ten largest hold roughly 7.7%. Sequenced here: non-naive T cells sorted from PBMCs, sampled 14 to 15 days before vaccination. These receptors all stem from a man aged 50-59 years who received an inactivated influenza vaccine.

The rearrangement joins TRBV6-4 to TRBJ1-4; possibly TRBD1 for D (5 bases). From germline, CDR1 is MRHNA and CDR2 SNTAGT. Between the trimmed V and J ends, which lost 7 bases and 11 bases, there was a span of 26 bases. The CDR3 contains 16 residues. CDR3 nucleotides: TGTGCCAGCACTAAAACAGGATCTAACTATCGGGGGAAACTGTTTTTT. It yields the protein CASTKTGSNYRGKLFF.

This clonotype was detected only a few times. This chain joins TRBV20-1 and TRBJ2-5; a weak D match, TRBD2 (5 bases). The germline gives CDR1 DFQATT, CDR2 SNEGSKA (reference sequence). The CDR3 length is 16 residues. V shed 0 bases and J shed 2 bases, with 16 bases lying between them. DNA for the CDR3: TGCAGTGCTAGAGATTTGCGTCAACGGGGACAAGAGACCCAGTACTTC. Residues: CSARDLRQRGQETQYF.

The CDR3 nucleotides read TGTGCCAGTCTTAGAGAGATGATCTACGAGCAGTACTTC. Translation: CASLREMIYEQYF. The chain joins TRBV25-1 to TRBJ2-7; the D is unclear. The CDR3 has 13 amino acids. CDR1 MGHDK and CDR2 SYGVNS come from the germline V gene. V lost 9 bases and J lost 3, with 15 bases in between.

This chain joins TRBV20-1 and TRBJ2-7; TRBD2 agrees at 13 bases. The germline V gene encodes CDR1 DFQATT and CDR2 SNEGSKA (reference sequence). V dropped 6 bases and J dropped 4; count of bases not matched to a gene: 6. The CDR3 sequence is 14 residues long. CDR3 sequence reads: CSATRTSGRYEQYF. The CDR3 DNA sequence: TGCAGTGCGACCCGGACTAGCGGGAGATACGAGCAGTACTTC.

This clonotype has a handful of counts. J is TRBJ2-7 and V is TRBV7-8, with 9 bases matching TRBD2. With V trimmed by 5 bases and J by 3 bases, 8 bases remained unmatched. CDR1 SGHVS and CDR2 FQNEAQ come from the germline V gene. This CDR3 is built from 15 residues. The CDR3 is CASSSSGGPHYEQYF. In DNA form, the CDR3 reads TGTGCCAGCAGCAGTAGCGGGGGCCCTCACTACGAGCAGTACTTC.

The J gene is TRBJ2-1, the V gene TRBV12-3 or TRBV12-4, with D tentatively TRBD1 (7 bases). V lost 5 bases and J lost 5, with 16 bases in between. The CDR3 has 15 amino acids. The CDR3, as DNA: TGTGCCAGCAGTACCAGGGGGAGGTGGGACAATGAGCAGTTCTTC. Protein product: CASSTRGRWDNEQFF.

This clonotype was recorded at least ten times. The chain combines TRBV6-5 with TRBJ2-4; 10 bases are a match to TRBD2. The CDR3 has 19 residues. CDR1 is MNHEY, CDR2 SVGAGI, per germline. The ends lost 0 bases at V and 1 base at J; junction bases unmatched: 9. The CDR3, as DNA: TGTGCCAGCAGTTACTCGTCAAGCGGGAGGGCCGAGGCCAAAAACATTCAGTACTTC. Amino acid sequence: CASSYSSSGRAEAKNIQYF.

The J gene is TRBJ2-2, the V gene TRBV7-2; D gene ambiguous. Germline assignment: CDR1 SGHTA and CDR2 FQGNSA. V lost 7 bases to trimming and J lost 5 bases, with 14 bases between them. The CDR3 runs to 14 residues. CDR3 nucleotide sequence: TGTGCCAGCACCTCCCTCGCGAGGACCGGGGAGCTGTTTTTT. Amino acids: CASTSLARTGELFF.

The J gene is TRBJ1-2, the V gene TRBV6-5; D remains ambiguous. Trimming shortened V by 2 bases and J by 2 bases, and 9 bases separated the two germline ends. The V gene's germline CDR1 is MNHEY and CDR2 SVGAGI. CDR3 length: 14 residues. In DNA, the CDR3 is TGTGCCAGCAGTTACAGGGAAAGAAACTATGGCTACACCTTC. Amino acids: CASSYRERNYGYTF.

This clonotype was picked up many times. V usage is TRBV12-3 or TRBV12-4 and J usage is TRBJ2-4; 7 bases line up with TRBD1. Germline trimming cut 5 bases from V and 6 bases from J; bases unmatched to any gene: 7. The CDR3 extends over 14 amino acids. The CDR3 is CASSRQGIRNIQYF. DNA for the CDR3: TGTGCCAGCAGTAGACAGGGAATAAGAAACATTCAGTACTTC.

CDR3 nucleotide sequence: TGTGCCACCAGTGGGCGGTGGGGACAGGCTGACAATGAGCAGTTCTTC. Translated, it gives CATSGRWGQADNEQFF. The chain uses TRBV24-1 and TRBJ2-1; 8 positions agree with TRBD1. The CDR3 is 16 amino acids. V gave up 5 bases and J gave up 5 bases; unmatched junction bases: 10. From germline, CDR1 is KGHDR and CDR2 SFDVKD.

To note about this clonotype: A junction boundary mismatches the germline segment, possibly from a read error. As DNA, the CDR3 is TGTGACAGCAGTCGTCCCTCAGGGTCGGCCACTGAAGCTTTCTTT. Its translation is CDSSRPSGSATEAFF. The chain uses TRBV6-1 and TRBJ1-1, with D perhaps TRBD1 (5 bases). In germline, CDR1 is MNHNS, CDR2 SASEGT. The CDR3 is 15 amino acids.

This clonotype was seen a handful of times. The J gene is TRBJ2-3, the V gene TRBV24-1, with 15 positions matching TRBD2. This CDR3 spans 19 amino acids. Germline V gene lookup returns CDR1 KGHDR and CDR2 SFDVKD. V was clipped by 3 bases and J by 1 base; unmatched bases: 7. As DNA, the CDR3 is TGTGCCACCAGTGATGTCGGGACTAGCGGGAGGCAGGGCACAGATACGCAGTATTTT. Its translation: CATSDVGTSGRQGTDTQYF.

The chain recombines TRBV24-1 with TRBJ2-2; TRBD1 aligns across 7 bases. Per the germline V gene, CDR1 is KGHDR and CDR2 is SFDVKD. Trimming removed 3 bases from V and 2 bases from J; junction bases left unmatched: 5. The CDR3 length is 16 residues. The CDR3 region is CATSDVQGTNTGELFF. The DNA for the CDR3 is TGTGCCACCAGTGATGTACAGGGGACCAACACCGGGGAGCTGTTTTTT.

In its sample, this clonotype was seen a few times. The V gene is TRBV3-1, the J gene TRBJ2-4; TRBD2 agrees at 9 bases. J gave up 1 base and V 0 bases, and 4 bases lay outside the gene matches. CDR3 size: 17 residues. Germline V gene sequence: CDR1 LGHDT, CDR2 YNNKEL (reference sequence). In DNA form, the CDR3 reads TGTGCCAGCAGCCAAGATCCAAGCGGGGGGGCCAAAAACATTCAGTACTTC. Translating it yields CASSQDPSGGAKNIQYF.

This clonotype was observed at least ten times. This rearrangement joins TRBV3-1 to TRBJ1-2; possibly TRBD1 for D (5 bases). CDR1 and CDR2 from the germline V gene are LGHDT and YNNKEL (reference sequence). There are 15 residues in the CDR3. The V and J ends lost 3 bases and 5 bases respectively, with 16 bases between them. The CDR3 DNA sequence: TGTGCCAGCAGCCAGGGACGGGAAACTCGATATGGCTACACCTTC. Amino acid sequence: CASSQGRETRYGYTF. The full variable domain, rest sourced from reference TRBV3-1 and TRBJ1-2, is DTAVSQTPKYLVTQMGNDKSIKCEQNLGHDTMYWYKQDSKKFLKIMFSYNNKELIINETVPNRFSPKSPDKAHLNLHINSLELGDSAVYFCASSQGRETRYGYTFGSGTRLTVV.

This clonotype was seen at least ten times. This chain joins TRBV7-8 and TRBJ1-6, with TRBD1 as a possible D gene (6 bases). CDR3 length: 15 residues. V was shortened by 3 bases and J by 5 bases, with 11 bases between the two germline ends. Germline V gene lookup returns CDR1 SGHVS and CDR2 FQNEAQ. CDR3 residues: CASSFQTGDNSPLHF. DNA of the CDR3: TGTGCCAGCAGCTTTCAGACAGGAGATAATTCACCCCTCCACTTT. The entire variable domain, with the rest obtained from reference TRBV7-8 and TRBJ1-6, is as follows: GAGVSQSPRYKVAKRGQDVALRCDPISGHVSLFWYQQALGQGPEFLTYFQNEAQLDKSGLPSDRFFAERPEGSVSTLKIQRTQQEDSAVYLCASSFQTGDNSPLHFGNGTRLTVT.